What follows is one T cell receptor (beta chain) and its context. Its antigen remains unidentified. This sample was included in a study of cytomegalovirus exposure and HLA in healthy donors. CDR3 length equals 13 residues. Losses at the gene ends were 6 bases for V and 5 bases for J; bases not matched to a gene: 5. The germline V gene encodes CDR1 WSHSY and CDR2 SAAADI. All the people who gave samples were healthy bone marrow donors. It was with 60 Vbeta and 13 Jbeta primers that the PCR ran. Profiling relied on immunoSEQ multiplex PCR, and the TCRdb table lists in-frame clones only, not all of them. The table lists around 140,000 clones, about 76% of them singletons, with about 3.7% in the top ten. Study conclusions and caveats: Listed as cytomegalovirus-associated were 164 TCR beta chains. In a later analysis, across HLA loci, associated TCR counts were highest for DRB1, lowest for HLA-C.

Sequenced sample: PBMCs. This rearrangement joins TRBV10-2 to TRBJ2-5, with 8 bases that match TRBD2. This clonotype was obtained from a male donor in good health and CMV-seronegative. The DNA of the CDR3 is TGCGCCAGCAGCGGGGGGGCCGCTGAGACCCAGTACTTC. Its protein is CASSGGAAETQYF.